This T cell receptor beta chain emerged from a study of cytomegalovirus exposure and HLA in healthy donors. On this clone: Its target is unknown.

Trimming cost V 2 bases and J 7 bases, with 5 bases left between them. In germline, CDR1 is MNHNY, CDR2 SVGAGI (reference sequence). The CDR3 has 11 amino acids. Notes on the study in general: TCR beta V- and J-gene trimming, according to a later analysis, was linked to a missense DCLRE1C variant.

Primers included in the PCR were 60 Vbeta and 13 Jbeta primers. Authors' analysis steps: The count from a later analysis was tens of millions of unique TCR beta chains, 9.5 million to 13 million of them shared. The data were produced by immunoSEQ multiplex PCR, yet TCRdb's version contains in-frame clones alone and is incomplete. V, J and clone size reflect that table, while D and trimming were determined from the DNA. The specimen's table records tens of thousands of clones. The chain links TRBV6-6 to TRBJ1-1; no clear D. Sequencing was done on a sample of PBMCs. The sequence was obtained from a man aged 50 or older in good health and CMV-seronegative. CDR3 in amino acids: CASSYGFEAFF. The CDR3 DNA reads as TGTGCCAGCAGTTACGGCTTTGAAGCTTTCTTT.